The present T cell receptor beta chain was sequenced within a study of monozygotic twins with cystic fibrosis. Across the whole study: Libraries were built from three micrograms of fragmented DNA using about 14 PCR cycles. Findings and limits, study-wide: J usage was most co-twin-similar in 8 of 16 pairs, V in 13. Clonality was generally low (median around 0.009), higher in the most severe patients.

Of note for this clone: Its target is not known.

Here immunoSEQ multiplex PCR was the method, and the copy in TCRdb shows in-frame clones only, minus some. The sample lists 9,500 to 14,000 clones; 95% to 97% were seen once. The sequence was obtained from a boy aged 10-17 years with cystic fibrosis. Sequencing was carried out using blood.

The CDR3, as DNA: TGTGCCAGCAGCGTAGCTGGGGTCCCATACGAGCAGTACTTC. Its translation is CASSVAGVPYEQYF. The V and J genes are TRBV9 and TRBJ2-7, with unresolved D. The V end was cut by 0 bases, the J end by 4 bases, with 11 bases between. This CDR3 region has 14 residues. CDR1 is SGDLS, CDR2 YYNGEE, per germline.